This T cell receptor (beta chain) was sequenced during a study of T cells in Graves' hyperthyroidism and ophthalmopathy (dated by TCRdb to 2018 to 2020). As for the study more broadly: Peripheral blood was collected at initial diagnosis, before any treatment. TCR V-J signatures able to tell the groups apart were searched for in a discovery cohort of 100 or so patients, of whom more than 40 had Graves' ophthalmopathy and under 65 had stable Graves' hyperthyroidism. An independent validation cohort of under 20 hyperthyroidism patients and 17 patients who later progressed to ophthalmopathy tested prospective prediction of ophthalmopathy. The 100 or so discovery patients were randomly divided into training and test sets at a 7:3 ratio. Thyroid tissue and blood T-cell repertoires from over 5 Graves' hyperthyroidism patients were also compared in the study. Once sampling was done, hyperthyroidism patients were given methimazole at a starting dose of 30 mg daily, whereas ophthalmopathy patients were given high-dose intravenous methylprednisolone. The paper reports TCR Vbeta CDR3 sequencing of fewer than 150 peripheral blood samples: 40 or so ophthalmopathy, under 80 hyperthyroidism and approximately 17 progressor patients.

Overall study results and their limits: In cross-validation, a model built on a 13 V-J signature told ophthalmopathy apart from stable hyperthyroidism with over 85% sensitivity and about 81% specificity, and in testing the same model reached 80%/75%. Sample size was not statistically predetermined, and investigators were not blinded to group allocation. During validation, the model predicted progression to ophthalmopathy a median of about 6.3 months ahead of onset, with roughly 65% sensitivity and 72% to 85% specificity. Most expanded thyroid clonotypes (frequency above 0.001) were also found in blood, which suggests that blood repertoires may mirror thyroid immune responses.

About this clonotype: The specificity of this receptor is unknown. No per-base quality is available; no much larger clone lies one base away.

TCR beta CDR3 regions were amplified from RNA transcripts. A first-round RT-PCR of the TCR CDR3 used the HTBI primer set with the Qiagen OneStep RT-PCR kit. Libraries were constructed in a second round of multiplex PCR, after which size selection and purification were performed. The libraries were sequenced on an Illumina HiSeq2000 using paired-end 100 bp reads. The study's processing was this. SOAPnuke was used to process the raw data, removing reads that contained adapters or uncalled bases, had a mean Phred below 15, or lacked an exact match to the constant primer or identifier. COPE v1.2.5 was used to merge the high-quality paired reads, and each unique nucleotide sequence was defined as a clonotype. MiTCR v1.1 was used to align the clonotypes against IMGT TRBV, TRBD and TRBJ reference segments. The analysis was restricted to V-J combinations with a frequency above 0.0001, which together covered about 99% of the repertoires. A TCS score was defined as the ratio of F50 (clonal expansion) to E x V (chaos), with BLOSUM62-based TCRdist applied between CDR3 peptides within each V-J. Welch's t-statistics and random forest reduced approximately 520 V-J features to 13, which were used in a naive Bayes classifier (R e1071). TCRdb reprocessed the public reads (quality trimming at Q25 with fastp, clone calling with MiXCR) and kept in-frame beta chains. Duplicate CDR3 protein sequences are folded into a single record with the most common DNA and genes. V and J calls and clone size were set by TCRdb, not the authors. Recorded for this sample are roughly 740,000 distinct CDR3 sequences; around 15% of them occurred a single time. The top ten clonotypes cover around 7.7% of the sample.

The CDR3 has 15 amino acids, counting the end cysteine and phenylalanine. Only the CDR3 DNA stays, 45 bases, in frame from base 1. V drops 5 bases and J drops 2 bases, leaving 14 bases in between. Taken from the germline V gene, the CDR1 and CDR2 loops are SGHTA and FQGTGA. Stable Graves' hyperthyroidism was defined as no progression to ophthalmopathy during 18 months of follow-up. Hyperthyroidism patients were newly diagnosed, had a disease duration of under 2 months, and were aged 18 to 65 years. Any patient with an uncontrolled infection, another autoimmune disease, pregnancy or lactation was excluded. Diagnoses were based on clinical symptoms, serum thyroxine and TRAb, thyroid ultrasound and orbital computed tomography. PBMCs were isolated from more than 9 ml of fresh peripheral blood by Ficoll-Paque density gradient centrifugation. Total RNA was extracted using Trizol reagent, and RNA quality was assessed on an Agilent 2100 Bioanalyzer.

Material: blood. The receptor chain draws on TRBV7-3 and TRBJ2-3; the D gene lacks a confident call. This TCR was recovered from a man younger than 35 with Graves' hyperthyroidism. The encoded CDR3 is CASSPDGRPTDTQYF. The nucleotide sequence reads as follows: TGTGCCAGCAGCCCGGACGGTCGACCCACAGATACGCAGTATTTT.